The 14 T cell receptor beta chains in this list originate from one sample, sequenced in a study of somatic mutations in cytotoxic T cells in rheumatoid arthritis. Assay used: immunoSEQ multiplex PCR; TCRdb lists only in-frame clones, some missing. The sample lists 15,000 or so clones; 78% were seen once. The material sequenced was CD8+ T cells sorted from blood. These receptors originate from an adult with rheumatoid arthritis.

J is TRBJ1-5 and V is TRBV6-1; D is undetermined. CDR3 length equals 15 residues. Per the germline V gene, CDR1 is MNHNS and CDR2 is SASEGT. Trimming shortened V by 1 base and J by 3 bases, and 10 bases separated the two germline ends. The CDR3 sequence is CASSEVAWDNQPQHF. The CDR3 bases are TGTGCCAGCAGTGAAGTAGCCTGGGACAATCAGCCCCAGCATTTT.

V is TRBV6-5 and J is TRBJ1-4; D not resolved. This CDR3 contains 13 residues. Germline CDR1 and CDR2: MNHEY and SVGAGI. Trimming removed 0 bases from V and 10 bases from J, with 9 bases in between. The CDR3 DNA reads as TGTGCCAGCAGTTACTCGAGTCTGGGAAAACTGTTTTTT. Translating it yields CASSYSSLGKLFF.

The chain carries TRBV6-5 and TRBJ1-5; TRBD1 matches at 8 bases. This CDR3 has 15 residues. The junction had 7 bases not matched to a gene; V was cut back by 6 bases and J by 3 bases. In germline, CDR1 is MNHEY, CDR2 SVGAGI. The CDR3 loop is CASSGTGLPNQPQHF. The CDR3 DNA reads as TGTGCCAGCAGCGGGACAGGCCTCCCCAATCAGCCCCAGCATTTT.

CDR3 DNA sequence: TGTGCCAGCTCGGGGGTTCTCCCCCGGTGGAACACTGAAGCTTTCTTT. Translation: CASSGVLPRWNTEAFF. The rearrangement links TRBV11-2 to TRBJ1-1; D is perhaps TRBD1 (5 bases). The germline V gene encodes CDR1 SGHAT and CDR2 FQNNGV. This CDR3 spans 16 amino acids. With 8 bases removed from V and 1 base from J, the gap between germline ends came to 20 bases.

This clone was detected only a few times. The chain joins TRBV2 to TRBJ2-7; 8 nucleotides match TRBD1. From germline, CDR1 is SNHLY and CDR2 FYNNEI. The CDR3 has 12 residues. Unmatched junction bases numbered 7, after V lost 10 bases and J lost 5 bases. CDR3 sequence reads: CATRTGGNEQYF. The CDR3, as DNA: TGTGCCACCAGAACAGGGGGGAACGAGCAGTACTTC.

V and J are TRBV18 and TRBJ2-7; no reliable D call. Trimming took off 5 bases at V and 2 bases at J, with 13 bases between the two ends. Germline CDR1 is KGHSH and CDR2 is LQKENI. This CDR3 is 14 amino acids long. The CDR3 is CASSSYSKPYEQYF. The CDR3 coding sequence is TGTGCCAGCTCATCCTACAGTAAACCCTACGAGCAGTACTTC.

The J gene is TRBJ2-3, the V gene TRBV25-1; D may correspond to TRBD1 or TRBD2 (5 bases each). The CDR3 is made up of 14 amino acids. V was shortened by 8 bases and J by 4 bases, with 16 bases between the two germline ends. Germline-derived CDR1 and CDR2 are MGHDK and SYGVNS. The CDR3 spells CASRPEGPADTQYF. The DNA of the CDR3 is TGTGCCAGCCGACCTGAGGGACCCGCAGATACGCAGTATTTT.

The chain couples TRBV7-8 to TRBJ2-3; 7 nucleotides match TRBD2. This CDR3 has 16 residues. J lost 4 bases, V lost 3 bases, and 10 bases had no gene match. Germline V lookup: CDR1 SGHVS, CDR2 FQNEAQ. This CDR3 is CASSLVLAIGADTQYF. CDR3 DNA: TGTGCCAGCAGCTTGGTACTAGCGATAGGAGCAGATACGCAGTATTTT.

This clone was observed once. The rearrangement joins TRBV5-8 to TRBJ2-4; D not certain. This CDR3 region has 9 residues. V was pared by 1 base and J by 15 bases, with 5 bases between. The V gene's germline CDR1 is SGHTS and CDR2 YDEGEE. CDR3 bases: TGTGCCAGCAGCTTGTGGCGGTACTTC. As protein: CASSLWRYF.

This clone was observed a single time. V and J are TRBV4-2 and TRBJ2-1; D gene uncertain. Germline CDR1 reads LGHNA; CDR2 reads YNFKEQ. This CDR3 spans 15 amino acids. V shed 1 base and J shed 1 base, with 8 bases lying between them. CDR3 sequence (DNA): TGTGCCAGCAGCCAAGGAGACGGGTCCTACAATGAGCAGTTCTTC. It yields the protein CASSQGDGSYNEQFF.

This chain joins TRBV27 and TRBJ2-5; D call uncertain. The J call is uncertain, as TRBJ2-7 better fits the DNA end. CDR3 length: 11 residues. Germline CDR1 MNHEY, CDR2 SMNVEV (reference sequence). In DNA form, the CDR3 reads TGTGCCAGCAGTTTGGGGTACGAGCAGTACTTC. Protein product: CASSLGYEQYF.

V usage is TRBV6-1 and J usage is TRBJ2-3; D remains ambiguous. V was cut by 0 bases and J by 3 bases, with 10 bases left in between. CDR1 MNHNS and CDR2 SASEGT come from the germline V gene. The CDR3 is 15 amino acids. As DNA, the CDR3 is TGTGCCAGCAGTGAAGCCGGCAGCGTGACAGATACGCAGTATTTT. Translating gives CASSEAGSVTDTQYF.

The J gene is TRBJ1-5, the V gene TRBV4-1, with D perhaps TRBD1 (5 bases). V lost 2 bases and J lost 3, with 11 bases in between. Germline V gene sequence: CDR1 MGHRA, CDR2 YSYEKL. CDR3 length equals 15 residues. The CDR3 reads CASSQSGSPNQPQHF. The CDR3 nucleotides read TGCGCCAGCAGCCAATCAGGGTCTCCCAATCAGCCCCAGCATTTT.

This chain connects TRBV28 to TRBJ1-2; possible D gene TRBD1, 6 bases. Per the germline V gene, CDR1 is MDHEN and CDR2 is SYDVKM. This CDR3 contains 15 residues. Trimming stripped 4 bases from V and 3 bases from J, with 15 bases between. The CDR3 nucleotides are TGTGCCAGCAGTTCTATTGACAGGTTTTACTATGGCTACACCTTC. This gives the protein CASSSIDRFYYGYTF.